This T cell receptor beta chain came from a study of CD8+CD57+ T cells in acquired aplastic anemia. For the study at large: Sorted CD4+ and CD8+ cells gave an average of around 3.1 ug of DNA. The study, taken as a whole, reports: CD8+ Simpson's diversity showed no significant patient-control difference.

Per the germline V gene, CDR1 is SNHLY and CDR2 is FYNNEI. The germline V and J ends were trimmed by 7 bases and 2 bases, with 9 bases remaining between them. This CDR3 spans 13 amino acids. TCR beta VDJ and CDR3 profiles were obtained from a genomic DNA template. One entry per CDR3 protein, called by TCRdb with MiXCR from the reads. The sample includes fewer than 200,000 distinct CDR3 sequences, around 75% of them seen just once. Notes on this clonotype: The antigen remains undetermined.

CD8+CD57+ cell expansion had been shown by flow cytometry in patients chosen for sequencing. All participating patients were living with severe acquired aplastic anemia. No therapy was given to patients before blood sampling. The receptor comes from a human donor with aplastic anemia. J is TRBJ1-5 and V is TRBV2; the D gene is possibly TRBD1 (6 bases). Sequencing was performed on sorted CD4+, CD8+, or CD8+CD57+ T cells (not recorded which) from PBMCs. The CDR3 reads CASKDSGNQPQHF. The CDR3 coding sequence is TGTGCCAGCAAGGACAGTGGCAATCAGCCCCAGCATTTT.